This T cell receptor beta chain was recovered during a study of Graves' ophthalmopathy and Graves' hyperthyroidism (dated by TCRdb to the late 2010s). Broadly, across the study: Peripheral blood was collected at initial diagnosis, prior to any treatment. The study used TCR beta repertoire signatures to distinguish Graves' ophthalmopathy from Graves' hyperthyroidism and to predict progression to ophthalmopathy. In total, approximately 140 blood samples were TCR-sequenced: fewer than 50 ophthalmopathy, about 75 hyperthyroidism and some 17 hyperthyroidism-to-ophthalmopathy patients. To explore V-J signatures that separate ophthalmopathy from hyperthyroidism, a discovery set of about 96 patients was enrolled, consisting of 40 to 45 with ophthalmopathy and around 57 with stable hyperthyroidism. For independent validation, a separate cohort was made up of 18 hyperthyroidism patients plus 17 patients who later progressed from hyperthyroidism to ophthalmopathy. In roughly 6 hyperthyroidism patients, the T-cell repertoires found in thyroid tissue were compared with those found in blood. Following sampling, methimazole starting at 30 mg daily was administered to hyperthyroidism patients, and high-dose intravenous methylprednisolone was administered to ophthalmopathy patients.

A word on this clonotype: Its recognized antigen is unknown. No base-level quality is on record; no much larger clone is a single base apart.

A patient counted as having stable hyperthyroidism if there was no progression to ophthalmopathy within 18 months of follow-up. Patients with hyperthyroidism were aged 18 to 65 years, had been newly diagnosed, and had a disease duration of less than 2 months. Anyone with other autoimmune diseases, uncontrolled infections, pregnancy or lactation was excluded from the study. Diagnosis was based on clinical symptoms, serum thyroxine, TRAb, thyroid ultrasound and orbital computed tomography. Using Ficoll-Paque density gradient centrifugation, PBMCs were isolated from about 9.4 ml of fresh peripheral blood. Total RNA was extracted using Trizol reagent, and RNA quality was checked on an Agilent 2100 Bioanalyzer. Trimming removed 4 bases from V and 6 bases from J; the gene matches leave 4 bases unexplained. The CDR3 has 13 amino acids, counting the end cysteine and phenylalanine. The retained sequence is limited to the CDR3, 39 bases, with the frame set at the first base. CDR1 and CDR2, per the germline V gene, are SGHRS and YFSETQ.

For repertoire sequencing, TCR beta CDR3 regions were amplified from RNA transcripts. The first round of RT-PCR was done with HTBI primers and the Qiagen OneStep RT-PCR kit, and was followed by a second round of multiplex PCR, then size selection and purification. Libraries were sequenced paired-end with 100 bp reads on an Illumina HiSeq2000. Per the source publication's procedure: SOAPnuke was used to process the reads, removing any read that contained adapters or uncalled bases, had a mean Phred below 15, or lacked an exact match to the constant primer or identifier. High-quality paired reads were merged with COPE v1.2.5. Unique nucleotide sequences were defined as clonotypes and aligned to IMGT TRB V, D and J references using MiTCR v1.1. Analysis was restricted to V-J combinations with a frequency above 0.0001, which covered just over 98% of repertoires. For each V-J combination, a TCR clonal expansion and chaos score was defined as the ratio of F50 clonal expansion to chaos observed in the TCRdist matrix. Welch's t-statistics and random forest were used to reduce the features to about twelve V-J combinations, which were then used as input to a naive Bayes classifier. Thyroid-blood repertoire similarity was quantified with the Morisita-Horn index. The public reads were reanalyzed by TCRdb: fastp trimming at Q25, MiXCR alignment, in-frame beta chains only. CDR3 protein sequences are deduplicated, and each keeps its most common genes and DNA. These V and J calls originate from TCRdb's pipeline instead of the authors' own analysis. The sample profile shows about 370,000 distinct CDR3 sequences; about a sixth of them were found once. 2.4% of the sample is in the top ten clones.

Paper-wide results and their limitations: Sample size was not predetermined statistically, and investigators were not blinded to group allocation. In validation, the model predicted ophthalmopathy progression with nearly 71% sensitivity and about 73% specificity; 12 predicted patients were CT-confirmed with GO in a median of approximately 6.5 months. The 13-signature model separated ophthalmopathy from stable hyperthyroidism with approximately 85% sensitivity and approximately 83% specificity in cross-validation, and 80%/75% in the test set. Among expanded thyroid clonotypes with frequency above 0.001, most also showed up in blood, which suggests that blood repertoires may reflect the thyroid immune response.

Sample: peripheral blood. In this chain, TRBV5-1 is recombined with TRBJ2-1, and TRBD2 matches 7 of the central bases. The sequence derives from an adult woman with stable Graves' hyperthyroidism. For the CDR3, the sequence is CASSPTSANEQFF. The DNA sequence follows: TGCGCCAGCAGCCCAACTAGCGCCAATGAGCAGTTCTTC.